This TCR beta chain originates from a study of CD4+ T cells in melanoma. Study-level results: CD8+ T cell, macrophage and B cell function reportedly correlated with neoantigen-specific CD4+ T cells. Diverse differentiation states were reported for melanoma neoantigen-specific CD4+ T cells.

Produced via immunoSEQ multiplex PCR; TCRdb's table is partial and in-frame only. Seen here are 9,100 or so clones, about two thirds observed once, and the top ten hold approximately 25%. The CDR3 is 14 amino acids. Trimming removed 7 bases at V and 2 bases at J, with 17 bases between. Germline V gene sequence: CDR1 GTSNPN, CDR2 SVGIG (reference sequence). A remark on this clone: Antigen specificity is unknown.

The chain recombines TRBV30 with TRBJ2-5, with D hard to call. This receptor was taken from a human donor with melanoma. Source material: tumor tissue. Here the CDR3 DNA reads TGTGCCTATAACTCGGGTCTGGGACAAGAGACCCAGTACTTC. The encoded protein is CAYNSGLGQETQYF. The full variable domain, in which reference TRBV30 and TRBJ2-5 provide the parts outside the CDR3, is SQTIHQWPATLVQPVGSPLSLECTVEGTSNPNLYWYRQAAGRGLQLLFYSVGIGQISSEVPQNLSASRPQDRQFILSSKKLLLSDSGFYLCAYNSGLGQETQYFGPGTRLLVL.